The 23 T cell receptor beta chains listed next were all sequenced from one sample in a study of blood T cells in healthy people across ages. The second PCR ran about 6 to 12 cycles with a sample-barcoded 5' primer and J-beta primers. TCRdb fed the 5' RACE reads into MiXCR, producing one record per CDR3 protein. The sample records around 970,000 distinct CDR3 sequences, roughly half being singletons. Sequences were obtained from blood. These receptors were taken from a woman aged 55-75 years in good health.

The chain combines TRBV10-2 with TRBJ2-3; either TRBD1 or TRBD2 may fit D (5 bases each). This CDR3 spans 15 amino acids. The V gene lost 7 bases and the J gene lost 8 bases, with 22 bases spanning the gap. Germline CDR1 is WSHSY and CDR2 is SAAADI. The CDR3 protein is CASNTDVGEPRTQYF. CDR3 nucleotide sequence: TGCGCCAGCAATACGGACGTGGGGGAACCGCGTACGCAGTATTTT.

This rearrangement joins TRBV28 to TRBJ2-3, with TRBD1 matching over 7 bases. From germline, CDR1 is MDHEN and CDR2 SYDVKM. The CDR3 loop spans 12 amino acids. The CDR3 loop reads CVAQGVTDTQYF. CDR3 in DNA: TGTGTCGCCCAGGGGGTAACAGATACGCAGTATTTT.

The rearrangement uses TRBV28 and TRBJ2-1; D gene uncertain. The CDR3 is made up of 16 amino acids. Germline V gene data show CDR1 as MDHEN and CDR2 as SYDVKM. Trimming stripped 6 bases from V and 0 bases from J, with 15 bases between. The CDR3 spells CASSTPEGGSYNEQFF. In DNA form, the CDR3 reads TGTGCCAGCAGCACCCCGGAAGGTGGCTCCTACAATGAGCAGTTCTTC. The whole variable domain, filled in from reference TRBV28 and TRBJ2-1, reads DVKVTQSSRYLVKRTGEKVFLECVQDMDHENMFWYRQDPGLGLRLIYFSYDVKMKEKGDIPEGYSVSREKKERFSLILESASTNQTSMYLCASSTPEGGSYNEQFFGPGTRLTVL.

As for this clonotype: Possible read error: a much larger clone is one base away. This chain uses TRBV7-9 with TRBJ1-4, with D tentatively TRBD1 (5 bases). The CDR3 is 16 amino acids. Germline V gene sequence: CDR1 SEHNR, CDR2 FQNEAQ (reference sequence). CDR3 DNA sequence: TGTGTCAGCACCAAGAGAGACAGCACAACTAATGAAAAACTGTTTTTT. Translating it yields CVSTKRDSTTNEKLFF. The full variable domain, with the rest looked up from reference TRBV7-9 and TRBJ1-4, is DTGVSQNPRHKITKRGQNVTFRCDPISEHNRLYWYRQTLGQGPEFLTYFQNEAQLEKSRLLSDRFSAERPKGSFSTLEIQRTEQGDSAMYLCVSTKRDSTTNEKLFFGSGTQLSVL.

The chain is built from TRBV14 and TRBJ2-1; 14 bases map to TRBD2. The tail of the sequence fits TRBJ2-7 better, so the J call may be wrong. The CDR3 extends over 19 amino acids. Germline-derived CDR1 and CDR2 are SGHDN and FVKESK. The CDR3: CASNPGLAGGPSSYNEQYF. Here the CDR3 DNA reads TGTGCCAGCAACCCCGGACTAGCGGGAGGTCCGAGCTCCTACAATGAGCAGTACTTC.

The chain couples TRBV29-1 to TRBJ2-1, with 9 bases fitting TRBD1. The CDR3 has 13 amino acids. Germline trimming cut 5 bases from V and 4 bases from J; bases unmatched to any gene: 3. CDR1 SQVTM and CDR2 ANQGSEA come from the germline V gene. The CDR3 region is CSVTGGLYNEQFF. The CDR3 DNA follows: TGCAGCGTTACAGGGGGCTTGTACAATGAGCAGTTCTTC.

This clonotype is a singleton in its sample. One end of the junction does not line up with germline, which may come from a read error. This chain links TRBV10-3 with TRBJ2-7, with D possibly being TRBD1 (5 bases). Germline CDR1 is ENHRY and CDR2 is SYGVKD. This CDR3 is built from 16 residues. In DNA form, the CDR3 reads TGTGCCATCAGCGAGTCGAAAGGCAGGGCAAACTACGAGCAGTACTTC. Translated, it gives CAISESKGRANYEQYF.

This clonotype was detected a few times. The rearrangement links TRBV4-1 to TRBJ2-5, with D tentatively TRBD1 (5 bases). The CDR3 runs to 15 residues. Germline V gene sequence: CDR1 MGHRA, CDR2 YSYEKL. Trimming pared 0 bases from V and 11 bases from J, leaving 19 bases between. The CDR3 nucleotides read TGCGCCAGCAGCCAAGATTGGGGCAGGGAAAAGGAGCAGTACTTC. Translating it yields CASSQDWGREKEQYF.

CDR3 residues: CASSKSQGSADTQYF. CDR3 nucleotides: TGTGCCAGCAGCAAATCCCAGGGAAGCGCAGATACGCAGTATTTT. This chain connects TRBV21-1 to TRBJ2-3; the D call of TRBD1 is as the table states it, not checked on the DNA. TRBV21-1 is a recognized pseudogene. The CDR3 has 15 residues.

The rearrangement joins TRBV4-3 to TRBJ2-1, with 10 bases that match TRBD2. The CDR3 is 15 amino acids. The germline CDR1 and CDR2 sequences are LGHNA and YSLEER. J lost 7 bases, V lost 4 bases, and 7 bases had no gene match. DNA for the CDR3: TGCGCCAGCAGCCGCCTAGCGGGAGCTCGTAATGAGCAGTTCTTC. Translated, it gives CASSRLAGARNEQFF.

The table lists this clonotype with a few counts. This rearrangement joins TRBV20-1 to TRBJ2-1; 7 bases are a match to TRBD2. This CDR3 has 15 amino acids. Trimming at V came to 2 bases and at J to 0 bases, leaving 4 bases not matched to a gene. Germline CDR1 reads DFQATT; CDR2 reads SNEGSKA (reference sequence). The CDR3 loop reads CSARLGRTSYNEQFF. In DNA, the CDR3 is TGCAGTGCTAGACTCGGGAGGACCTCCTACAATGAGCAGTTCTTC.

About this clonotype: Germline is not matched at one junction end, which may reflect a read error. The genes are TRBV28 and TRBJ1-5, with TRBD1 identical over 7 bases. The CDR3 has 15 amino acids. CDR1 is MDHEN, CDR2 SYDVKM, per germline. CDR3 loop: CASSSLGQFNQPQHF. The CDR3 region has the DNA TGTGCCAGCAGTTCCTTGGGACAGTTCAATCAACCCCAGCATTTT.

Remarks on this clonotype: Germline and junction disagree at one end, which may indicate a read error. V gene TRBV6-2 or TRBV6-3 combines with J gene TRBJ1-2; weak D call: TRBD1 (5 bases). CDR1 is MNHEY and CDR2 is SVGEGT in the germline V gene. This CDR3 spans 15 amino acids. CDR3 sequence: CASSTRQHRSHGHTF. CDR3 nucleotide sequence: TGTGCCAGCAGTACCCGACAGCATCGGTCGCATGGCCACACCTTC.

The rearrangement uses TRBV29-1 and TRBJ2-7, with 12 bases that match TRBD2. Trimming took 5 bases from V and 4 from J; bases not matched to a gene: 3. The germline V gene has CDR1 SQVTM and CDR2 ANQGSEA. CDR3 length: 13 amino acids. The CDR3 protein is CSVLAGGRYEQYF. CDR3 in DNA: TGCAGCGTTCTAGCGGGAGGGCGATACGAGCAGTACTTC.

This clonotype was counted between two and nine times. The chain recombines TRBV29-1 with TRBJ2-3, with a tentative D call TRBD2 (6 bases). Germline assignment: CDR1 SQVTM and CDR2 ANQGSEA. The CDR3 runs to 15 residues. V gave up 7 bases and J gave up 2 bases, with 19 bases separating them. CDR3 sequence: CSAVRDGSFTDTQYF. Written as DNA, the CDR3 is TGCAGCGCCGTCCGGGACGGGAGCTTCACAGATACGCAGTATTTT.

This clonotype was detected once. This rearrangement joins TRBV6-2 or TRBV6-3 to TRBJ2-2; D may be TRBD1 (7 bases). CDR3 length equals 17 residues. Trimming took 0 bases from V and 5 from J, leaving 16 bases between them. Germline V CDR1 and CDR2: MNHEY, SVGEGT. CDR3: CASSYSGGGGRTGELFF. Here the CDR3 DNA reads TGTGCCAGCAGTTACTCGGGAGGAGGGGGCAGGACCGGGGAGCTGTTTTTT.

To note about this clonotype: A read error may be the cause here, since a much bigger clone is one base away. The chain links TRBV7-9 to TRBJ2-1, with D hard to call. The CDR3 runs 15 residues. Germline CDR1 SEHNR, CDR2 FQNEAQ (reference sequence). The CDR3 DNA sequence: TGTGCCAGCAGCTTAATCTTCAACTCCTCCAATGAGCAGTTCTTC. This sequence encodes CASSLIFNSSNEQFF.

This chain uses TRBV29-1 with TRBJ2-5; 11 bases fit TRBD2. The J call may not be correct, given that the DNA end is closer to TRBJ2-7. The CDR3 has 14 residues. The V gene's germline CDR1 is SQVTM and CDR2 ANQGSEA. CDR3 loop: CSVEGTSGPYEQYF. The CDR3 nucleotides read TGCAGCGTTGAAGGGACTAGCGGGCCCTACGAGCAGTACTTC.

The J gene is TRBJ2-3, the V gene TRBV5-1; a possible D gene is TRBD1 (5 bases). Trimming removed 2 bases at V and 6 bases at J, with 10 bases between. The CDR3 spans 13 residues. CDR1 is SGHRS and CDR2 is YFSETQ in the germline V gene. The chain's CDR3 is CASSLSTEDTQYF. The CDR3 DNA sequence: TGCGCCAGCAGCTTATCGACAGAGGATACGCAGTATTTT.

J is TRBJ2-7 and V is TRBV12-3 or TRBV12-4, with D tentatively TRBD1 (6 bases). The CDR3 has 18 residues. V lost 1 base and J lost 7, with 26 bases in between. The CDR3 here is CASSLDNVPTGKVGEQYF. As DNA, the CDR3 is TGTGCCAGCAGTTTAGACAACGTTCCCACAGGGAAGGTGGGGGAGCAGTACTTC.

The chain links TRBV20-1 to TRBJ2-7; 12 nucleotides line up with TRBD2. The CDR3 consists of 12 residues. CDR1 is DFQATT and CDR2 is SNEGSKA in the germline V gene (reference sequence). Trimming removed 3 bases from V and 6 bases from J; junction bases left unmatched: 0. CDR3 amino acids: CSARTSGGEQYF. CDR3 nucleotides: TGCAGTGCTAGGACTAGCGGGGGCGAGCAGTACTTC.

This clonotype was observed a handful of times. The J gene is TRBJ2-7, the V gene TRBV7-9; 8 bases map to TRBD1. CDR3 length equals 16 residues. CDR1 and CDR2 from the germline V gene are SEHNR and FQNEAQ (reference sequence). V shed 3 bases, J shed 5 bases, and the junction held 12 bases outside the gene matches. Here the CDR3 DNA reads TGTGCCAGCAGCTTTTTGGTGACAGGGGTTTTAGACGAGCAGTACTTC. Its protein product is CASSFLVTGVLDEQYF.

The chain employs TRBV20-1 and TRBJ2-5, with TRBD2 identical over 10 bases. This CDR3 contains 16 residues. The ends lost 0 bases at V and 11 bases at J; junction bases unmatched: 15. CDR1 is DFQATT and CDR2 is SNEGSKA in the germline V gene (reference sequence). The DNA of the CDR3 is TGCAGTGCTAGAGATCTTCCGGAACTAGCGGGGTATGAGCAGTACTTC. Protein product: CSARDLPELAGYEQYF.